This TCR beta chain was observed in a study of blood T cells in healthy people across ages. Then a second PCR, running about 6 to 11 cycles, was carried out with a sample-barcoded 5' primer and a J-beta primer mix. In TCRdb, the 5' RACE reads were re-called with MiXCR into one record per CDR3 protein. The sample holds over 500,000 distinct CDR3 sequences; about 26% are singletons and the top ten take roughly 3.5%. This CDR3 is 17 amino acids long. From germline, CDR1 is MGHRA and CDR2 YSYEKL. V was shortened by 3 bases and J by 4 bases, with 22 bases between the two germline ends. This clonotype has just one count. This sample was shared with a second study, whose subject was T cells of mothers and their children.

This sequence joins TRBV4-1 and TRBJ2-7, with D perhaps TRBD2 (5 bases). Sequencing was carried out using blood. The TCR was taken from a boy aged 2 to 10 in good health. The CDR3: CASSHPGRDLRDYEQYF. Here the CDR3 DNA reads TGCGCCAGCAGCCACCCAGGACGGGATTTGAGAGATTACGAGCAGTACTTC.